These 8 T cell receptor beta chains were sequenced from one sample in a study of T cells in localized non-small cell lung cancer. Produced via immunoSEQ multiplex PCR; TCRdb's table is partial and in-frame only. The table has about 25,000 clones, 86% seen once. The sample here was peripheral blood, taken before any cancer treatment. The receptors were gathered from a male donor aged 60 or over with stage II squamous cell lung carcinoma.

The chain is built from TRBV5-1 and TRBJ2-2; no reliable D call. Germline CDR1 is SGHRS and CDR2 is YFSETQ. The CDR3 runs 15 residues. V was cut by 0 bases and J by 3 bases, with 9 bases left in between. CDR3 sequence (DNA): TGCGCCAGCAGCTTGGGCCCTGGAGACACCGGGGAGCTGTTTTTT. This sequence encodes CASSLGPGDTGELFF.

The rearrangement joins TRBV7-9 to TRBJ1-4; D ambiguous. With 4 bases removed from V and 2 bases from J, the gap between germline ends came to 14 bases. The CDR3 is made up of 16 amino acids. Germline V gene lookup returns CDR1 SEHNR and CDR2 FQNEAQ (reference sequence). CDR3 DNA sequence: TGTGCCAGCAGCTCCCCGGGGAGGACGACTAATGAAAAACTGTTTTTT. Amino acid sequence: CASSSPGRTTNEKLFF. Supplemented by reference TRBV7-9 and TRBJ1-4, the full variable domain reads DTGVSQNPRHKITKRGQNVTFRCDPISEHNRLYWYRQTLGQGPEFLTYFQNEAQLEKSRLLSDRFSAERPKGSFSTLEIQRTEQGDSAMYLCASSSPGRTTNEKLFFGSGTQLSVL.

This chain links TRBV19 with TRBJ1-2; D gene ambiguous. This CDR3 has 12 residues. Germline values: CDR1 LNHDA, CDR2 SQIVND (reference sequence). Trimming stripped 11 bases from V and 1 base from J, with 11 bases between. Here the CDR3 DNA reads TGTGCCGGCACGACGGGTAACTATGGCTACACCTTC. It translates to CAGTTGNYGYTF.

This clone has more than one count but fewer than ten. The rearrangement links TRBV4-3 to TRBJ2-7; D may be TRBD2 (6 bases). CDR1 and CDR2 (germline): LGHNA, YSLEER. This CDR3 has 16 amino acids. Trimming pared 0 bases from V and 2 bases from J, leaving 14 bases between. This CDR3 is CASSQDRSGPTYEQYF. Written as DNA, the CDR3 is TGCGCCAGCAGCCAAGATAGGAGCGGGCCAACCTACGAGCAGTACTTC.

J is TRBJ1-1 and V is TRBV19; possible D gene TRBD1, 6 bases. This CDR3 is built from 14 residues. Germline loops: CDR1 LNHDA, CDR2 SQIVND (reference sequence). V was clipped by 3 bases and J by 5 bases, with 13 bases between them. Written as DNA, the CDR3 is TGTGCCAGTAGTATTAAGGGGGGGAAAACTGAAGCTTTCTTT. It specifies CASSIKGGKTEAFF. The whole variable domain, filled in from reference TRBV19 and TRBJ1-1, reads DGGITQSPKYLFRKEGQNVTLSCEQNLNHDAMYWYRQDPGQGLRLIYYSQIVNDFQKGDIAEGYSVSREKKESFPLTVTSAQKNPTAFYLCASSIKGGKTEAFFGQGTRLTVV.

This chain connects TRBV5-4 to TRBJ2-2; no definite D call. From germline, CDR1 is SGHNT and CDR2 YYREEE (reference sequence). The CDR3 runs 12 residues. Trimming took 4 bases from V and 1 from J, leaving 2 bases between them. Written as DNA, the CDR3 is TGTGCCAGCAGCAAGAACACCGGGGAGCTGTTTTTT. Its translation: CASSKNTGELFF. Variable domain in full (rest from reference TRBV5-4 and TRBJ2-2): ETGVTQSPTHLIKTRGQQVTLRCSSQSGHNTVSWYQQALGQGPQFIFQYYREEENGRGNFPPRFSGLQFPNYSSELNVNALELDDSALYLCASSKNTGELFFGEGSRLTVL.

The chain combines TRBV28 with TRBJ2-7; 12 bases agree with TRBD2. This CDR3 spans 19 amino acids. Trimming took 5 bases from V and 0 from J; bases not matched to a gene: 14. The germline gives CDR1 MDHEN, CDR2 SYDVKM. In DNA form, the CDR3 reads TGTGCCAGCAGTCCGATACTAGCGGGAGGAACTACCCTCTCCTACGAGCAGTACTTC. Translating it yields CASSPILAGGTTLSYEQYF. The full variable domain, with the rest looked up from reference TRBV28 and TRBJ2-7, is DVKVTQSSRYLVKRTGEKVFLECVQDMDHENMFWYRQDPGLGLRLIYFSYDVKMKEKGDIPEGYSVSREKKERFSLILESASTNQTSMYLCASSPILAGGTTLSYEQYFGPGTRLTVT.

CDR3 sequence reads: CAWRLAGVGGEQFF. As DNA, the CDR3 is TGTGCCTGGAGGCTAGCGGGAGTAGGTGGTGAGCAGTTCTTC. The chain recombines TRBV30 with TRBJ2-1, with 10 positions matching TRBD2. The CDR3 consists of 14 residues. In germline, CDR1 is GTSNPN, CDR2 SVGIG (reference sequence). Trimming at V came to 3 bases and at J to 9 bases, leaving 8 bases not matched to a gene.